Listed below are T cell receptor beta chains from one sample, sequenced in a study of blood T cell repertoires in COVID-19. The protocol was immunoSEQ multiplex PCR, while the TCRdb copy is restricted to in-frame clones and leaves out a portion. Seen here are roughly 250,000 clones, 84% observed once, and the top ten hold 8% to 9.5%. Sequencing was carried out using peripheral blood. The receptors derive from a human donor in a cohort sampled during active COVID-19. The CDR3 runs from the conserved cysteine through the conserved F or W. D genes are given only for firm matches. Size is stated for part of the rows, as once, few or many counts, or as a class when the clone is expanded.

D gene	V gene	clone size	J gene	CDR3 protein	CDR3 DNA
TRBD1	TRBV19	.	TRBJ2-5	CASRRTGQQETQYF	TGTGCCAGTAGAAGGACAGGACAACAAGAGACCCAGTACTTC
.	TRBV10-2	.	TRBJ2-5	CASTQGGQETQYF	TGCGCCAGCACTCAGGGTGGACAAGAGACCCAGTACTTC
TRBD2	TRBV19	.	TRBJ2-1	CASSKPRGTTMYNEQFF	TGTGCCAGTAGTAAGCCCCGAGGGACTACCATGTACAATGAGCAGTTCTTC
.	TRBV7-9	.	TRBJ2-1	CASSLVSFSYNEQFF	TGTGCCAGCAGCTTAGTATCCTTCTCCTACAATGAGCAGTTCTTC
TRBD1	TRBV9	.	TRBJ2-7	CASSAGTGGYEQYF	TGTGCCAGCAGCGCCGGTACAGGGGGCTACGAGCAGTACTTC
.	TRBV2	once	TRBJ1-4	CASSETLRNEKLFF	TGTGCCAGCAGTGAAACATTACGTAATGAAAAACTGTTTTTT
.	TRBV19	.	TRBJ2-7	CASSGPGTRSTYEQYF	TGTGCCAGTAGTGGGCCCGGGACAAGAAGCACCTACGAGCAGTACTTC
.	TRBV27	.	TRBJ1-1	CASSSVRNTEAFF	TGTGCCAGCAGTTCGGTTCGGAACACTGAAGCTTTCTTT
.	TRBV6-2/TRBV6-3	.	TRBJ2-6	CASSYSRSWGVGANVLTF	TGTGCCAGCAGTTACTCGAGGTCTTGGGGGGTCGGGGCCAACGTCCTGACTTTC
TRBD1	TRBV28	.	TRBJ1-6	CASSFGGRQGQSPLHF	TGTGCCAGCAGTTTTGGGGGGAGGCAGGGACAGTCACCCCTCCACTTT
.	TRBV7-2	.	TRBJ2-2	CASSLGTSNTGELFF	TGTGCCAGCAGCCTCGGGACTTCGAACACCGGGGAGCTGTTTTTT
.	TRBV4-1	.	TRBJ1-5	CASSQEWEGYQPQHF	TGCGCCAGCAGCCAAGAATGGGAGGGATATCAGCCCCAGCATTTT
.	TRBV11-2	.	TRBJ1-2	CASSPQGIANYGYTF	TGTGCCAGCAGCCCCCAGGGCATAGCTAACTATGGCTACACCTTC
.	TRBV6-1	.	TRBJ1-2	CASSYGAGYGYTF	TGTGCCAGCAGTTATGGGGCAGGCTATGGCTACACCTTC
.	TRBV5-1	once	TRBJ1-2	CASSLRLGRGDGYTF	TGCGCCAGCAGCTTGCGACTGGGAAGGGGTGATGGCTACACCTTC
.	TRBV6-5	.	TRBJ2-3	CASSIGHPGDTQYF	TGTGCCAGCAGCATAGGACACCCGGGAGATACGCAGTATTTT
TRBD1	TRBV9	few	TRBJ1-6	CASSEGTGGNSPLHF	TGTGCCAGCAGCGAGGGGACAGGGGGCAATTCACCCCTCCACTTT
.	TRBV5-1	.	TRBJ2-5	CASSQHPVQQETQYF	TGCGCCAGCAGCCAACATCCGGTACAGCAAGAGACCCAGTACTTC
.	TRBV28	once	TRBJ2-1	CASSLIFGVGRARVNEQFF	TGTGCCAGCAGTTTGATTTTCGGTGTAGGGCGGGCCCGGGTGAATGAGCAGTTCTTC
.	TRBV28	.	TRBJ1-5	CASRIRGSNQPQHF	TGTGCCAGCCGGATACGGGGGAGCAATCAGCCCCAGCATTTT
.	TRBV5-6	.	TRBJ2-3	CASSSSGGADTQYF	TGTGCCAGCAGCTCAAGTGGCGGGGCAGATACGCAGTATTTT
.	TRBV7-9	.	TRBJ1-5	CASSSDSQPQHF	TGTGCCAGCAGCTCCGACAGTCAGCCCCAGCATTTT
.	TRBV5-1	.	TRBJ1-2	CASSLESGLDGYTF	TGCGCCAGCAGCTTGGAGTCGGGTCTGGATGGCTACACCTTC
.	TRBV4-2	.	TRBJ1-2	CASSQEGNDRITYGYTF	TGTGCCAGCAGCCAAGAGGGGAACGACAGGATAACCTATGGCTACACCTTC
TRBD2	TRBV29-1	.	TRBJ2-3	CSVRGLAGGLGDTQYF	TGCAGCGTTAGGGGACTAGCGGGAGGGCTAGGGGATACGCAGTATTTT
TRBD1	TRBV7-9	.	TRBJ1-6	CASSLGGQGNGPLHF	TGTGCCAGCAGCTTAGGGGGACAGGGCAATGGTCCCCTCCACTTT
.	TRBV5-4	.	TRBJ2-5	CASSLGAQETQYF	TGTGCCAGCAGCTTGGGCGCCCAAGAGACCCAGTACTTC
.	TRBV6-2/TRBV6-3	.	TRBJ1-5	CASSQGREPNQPQHF	TGTGCCAGCAGTCAGGGCCGTGAACCCAATCAGCCCCAGCATTTT
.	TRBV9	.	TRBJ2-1	CASSTNNEQFF	TGTGCCAGCAGCACTAACAATGAGCAGTTCTTC
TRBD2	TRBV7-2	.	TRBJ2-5	CASSLHSGGGIRETQYF	TGTGCCAGCAGCTTGCATTCCGGCGGGGGGATCCGAGAGACCCAGTACTTC
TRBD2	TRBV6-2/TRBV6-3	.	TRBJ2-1	CASSPSGGNEQFF	TGTGCCAGCAGCCCAAGCGGGGGCAATGAGCAGTTCTTC